This is a list of T cell receptor beta chains from one sample in a study of blood T cell repertoires in COVID-19. The repertoire was sequenced with immunoSEQ multiplex PCR; TCRdb's copy has only in-frame clones and lacks some. The profile shows around 700,000 clones, around 90% of them singletons. Material for sequencing was peripheral blood. The receptors originated from a woman aged 18 to 35 with acute or convalescent COVID-19. Each CDR3 is given with its conserved first and last residue. The order of the fields is D gene, V gene, J gene, clone size, CDR3 DNA, CDR3 protein. The D gene is left open where the match is weak. A row's size may be missing; if present it is once, few, many or a size class.

d_gene: TRBD1
v_gene: TRBV27
j_gene: TRBJ1-1
abundance: NA
CDR3nt: TGTGCCAGCAGTGGAGGGGGCGAAGCTTTCTTT
CDR3aa: CASSGGGEAFF

d_gene: TRBD1
v_gene: TRBV4-2
j_gene: TRBJ1-2
abundance: NA
CDR3nt: TGTGCCAGCAGCCAAGGCGACAGGGGCGCGAACTATGGCTACACCTTC
CDR3aa: CASSQGDRGANYGYTF

d_gene: NA
v_gene: TRBV9
j_gene: TRBJ1-6
abundance: once
CDR3nt: TGTGCCAGCAGCGGCTCAGGGGCTCGACCCCTCCACTTT
CDR3aa: CASSGSGARPLHF

d_gene: NA
v_gene: TRBV24-1
j_gene: TRBJ2-3
abundance: NA
CDR3nt: TGTGCCACCAGTGATTTGCTATATGGCAGGAATACGCAGTATTTT
CDR3aa: CATSDLLYGRNTQYF

d_gene: NA
v_gene: TRBV7-9
j_gene: TRBJ1-1
abundance: NA
CDR3nt: TGTGCCAGCAGCCATTCATTAGGGACACCGATTATGAACACTGAAGCTTTCTTT
CDR3aa: CASSHSLGTPIMNTEAFF

d_gene: TRBD1
v_gene: TRBV9
j_gene: TRBJ1-1
abundance: NA
CDR3nt: TGTGCCAGCACCCGAGGGGGGACAGGGTCGTTTGAAGCTTTCTTT
CDR3aa: CASTRGGTGSFEAFF

d_gene: NA
v_gene: TRBV12-3/TRBV12-4
j_gene: TRBJ2-7
abundance: NA
CDR3nt: TGTGCCAGCAGTCGGACAAGGAATTTCGAGCAGTACTTC
CDR3aa: CASSRTRNFEQYF

d_gene: TRBD1
v_gene: TRBV29-1
j_gene: TRBJ1-1
abundance: NA
CDR3nt: TGCAGCCTCACCCAGGGGGCGAGTACTGAAGCTTTCTTT
CDR3aa: CSLTQGASTEAFF

d_gene: TRBD1
v_gene: TRBV5-5
j_gene: TRBJ2-7
abundance: NA
CDR3nt: TGTGCCAGCATTGCCTCGACAGGGCGAACCTACGAGCAGTACTTC
CDR3aa: CASIASTGRTYEQYF

d_gene: NA
v_gene: TRBV10-3
j_gene: TRBJ1-3
abundance: NA
CDR3nt: TGTGCCATCAGTGAGTCGACAGTACGCTTAGGAAACACCATATATTTT
CDR3aa: CAISESTVRLGNTIYF

d_gene: NA
v_gene: TRBV6-5
j_gene: TRBJ2-7
abundance: few
CDR3nt: TGTGCCAGCAGTACAGGTTCCTACGAGCAGTACTTC
CDR3aa: CASSTGSYEQYF

d_gene: TRBD2
v_gene: TRBV7-2
j_gene: TRBJ2-5
abundance: few
CDR3nt: TGTGCCAGCAGCTTAGAACTAGCGGGGGGACAAAACCAAGAGACCCAGTACTTC
CDR3aa: CASSLELAGGQNQETQYF

d_gene: NA
v_gene: TRBV5-1
j_gene: TRBJ1-2
abundance: NA
CDR3nt: TGCGCCAGCAGCTTGGAACCCCTGACGCGGAGAGGCTACACCTTC
CDR3aa: CASSLEPLTRRGYTF

d_gene: NA
v_gene: TRBV6-5
j_gene: TRBJ2-1
abundance: NA
CDR3nt: TGTGCCAGCAGTTACGGCGGGGTCAGCTCCTACAATGAGCAGTTCTTC
CDR3aa: CASSYGGVSSYNEQFF

d_gene: NA
v_gene: TRBV3-1/TRBV3-2
j_gene: TRBJ1-2
abundance: NA
CDR3nt: TGTGCCAGCAGCCAAGTTGTCGCGCAGGGTAACTATGGCTACACCTTC
CDR3aa: CASSQVVAQGNYGYTF

d_gene: TRBD1
v_gene: TRBV5-4
j_gene: TRBJ1-2
abundance: few
CDR3nt: TGTGCCAGCAGCTCCGGGACAGTCTATGGCTACACCTTC
CDR3aa: CASSSGTVYGYTF

d_gene: NA
v_gene: TRBV2
j_gene: TRBJ2-1
abundance: NA
CDR3nt: TGTGCCAGCAGTAGGACAGTCTCCTACAATGAGCAGTTCTTC
CDR3aa: CASSRTVSYNEQFF

d_gene: TRBD1
v_gene: TRBV6-2/TRBV6-3
j_gene: TRBJ1-2
abundance: NA
CDR3nt: TGTGCCAGCAGTAAGACAGGGGGCGCGAACTATGGCTACACCTTC
CDR3aa: CASSKTGGANYGYTF

d_gene: TRBD1
v_gene: TRBV24-1
j_gene: TRBJ1-2
abundance: NA
CDR3nt: TGTGCCACCAGTGACCCCGGACAGGCCTATGGCTACACCTTC
CDR3aa: CATSDPGQAYGYTF

d_gene: NA
v_gene: TRBV7-3
j_gene: TRBJ1-2
abundance: NA
CDR3nt: TGTGCCAGCAGCTTAAAAGGAGATGTAGGCTACACCTTC
CDR3aa: CASSLKGDVGYTF

d_gene: TRBD1
v_gene: TRBV5-8
j_gene: TRBJ2-1
abundance: NA
CDR3nt: TGTGCCAGCAGCGGGCGGGACAGGGGTTTTTCGAATGAGCAGTTCTTC
CDR3aa: CASSGRDRGFSNEQFF

d_gene: NA
v_gene: TRBV12-3/TRBV12-4
j_gene: TRBJ1-2
abundance: once
CDR3nt: TGTGCCAGCAGTTTGAGGGTTAACTATGGCTACACCTTC
CDR3aa: CASSLRVNYGYTF

d_gene: TRBD1
v_gene: TRBV6-6
j_gene: TRBJ2-1
abundance: once
CDR3nt: TGTGCCAGTACCGGACAGGGCCCCTACAATGAGCAGTTCTTC
CDR3aa: CASTGQGPYNEQFF

d_gene: NA
v_gene: TRBV29-1
j_gene: TRBJ1-1
abundance: NA
CDR3nt: TGCAGCGTGTGGCGGGGTGAAGCTTTCTTT
CDR3aa: CSVWRGEAFF

d_gene: NA
v_gene: TRBV1
j_gene: TRBJ1-2
abundance: NA
CDR3nt: TGCACCAGCAGCCACCGGGACAGGGAGGAATATGGCTACACCTTC
CDR3aa: CTSSHRDREEYGYTF

d_gene: NA
v_gene: TRBV9
j_gene: TRBJ2-5
abundance: NA
CDR3nt: TGTGCCAGCAGCGTAGCTCCCGGGGTAGAGACCCAGTACTTC
CDR3aa: CASSVAPGVETQYF

d_gene: NA
v_gene: TRBV7-9
j_gene: TRBJ2-7
abundance: NA
CDR3nt: TGTGCCAGCAGCTTGAGCAGGGTTTCCTACGAGCAGTACTTC
CDR3aa: CASSLSRVSYEQYF

d_gene: NA
v_gene: TRBV12-5
j_gene: TRBJ1-4
abundance: NA
CDR3nt: TGTGCTAGTGGTTTGACCCCAGGGACTAATGAAAAACTGTTTTTT
CDR3aa: CASGLTPGTNEKLFF

d_gene: TRBD1
v_gene: TRBV5-1
j_gene: TRBJ1-4
abundance: NA
CDR3nt: TGCGCCAGCAGCTTCGAGGACAGGGGAAAACTGTTTTTT
CDR3aa: CASSFEDRGKLFF

d_gene: TRBD2
v_gene: TRBV6-5
j_gene: TRBJ2-1
abundance: NA
CDR3nt: TGTGCCAGCACCCGAGGGAGGGGCGGTGAGCAGTTCTTC
CDR3aa: CASTRGRGGEQFF

d_gene: TRBD1
v_gene: TRBV27
j_gene: TRBJ2-7
abundance: NA
CDR3nt: TGTGCCAGCAGTTTACCCAGACAGGGGGCTTACGAGCAGTACTTC
CDR3aa: CASSLPRQGAYEQYF

d_gene: NA
v_gene: TRBV3-1/TRBV3-2
j_gene: TRBJ1-5
abundance: NA
CDR3nt: TGTGCCAGCAGCCAGATCACAGAAGTGGATCAGCCCCAGCATTTT
CDR3aa: CASSQITEVDQPQHF

d_gene: NA
v_gene: TRBV29-1
j_gene: TRBJ1-2
abundance: NA
CDR3nt: TGCAGCGAATATTCGACAGGATCTAACTATGGCTACACCTTC
CDR3aa: CSEYSTGSNYGYTF

d_gene: NA
v_gene: TRBV12-2
j_gene: TRBJ2-3
abundance: once
CDR3nt: TGTGCAAGTCGCTTAACTCCCAACAGCGGGGGGCCATCAGATACGCAGTATTTT
CDR3aa: CASRLTPNSGGPSDTQYF

d_gene: TRBD1
v_gene: TRBV15
j_gene: TRBJ1-1
abundance: NA
CDR3nt: TGTGCCACCAGCAGAGCCCGACAGGGGGGCGCTGAAGCTTTCTTT
CDR3aa: CATSRARQGGAEAFF

d_gene: NA
v_gene: TRBV6-2/TRBV6-3
j_gene: TRBJ1-3
abundance: NA
CDR3nt: TGTGCCAGCAATTATGGGCTTCACTCTGGAAACACCATATATTTT
CDR3aa: CASNYGLHSGNTIYF

d_gene: NA
v_gene: TRBV7-2
j_gene: TRBJ1-5
abundance: NA
CDR3nt: TGTGCCAGCAGCTTAGGACAGAGCCATCAGCCCCAGCATTTT
CDR3aa: CASSLGQSHQPQHF

d_gene: TRBD1
v_gene: TRBV3-1/TRBV3-2
j_gene: TRBJ1-1
abundance: NA
CDR3nt: TGTGCCAGCAGCCACGGGGCACAGGGGAAAACTGAAGCTTTCTTT
CDR3aa: CASSHGAQGKTEAFF

d_gene: NA
v_gene: TRBV5-1
j_gene: TRBJ2-7
abundance: NA
CDR3nt: TGCGCCAGCAGCTACGGCTACGAGCAGTACTTC
CDR3aa: CASSYGYEQYF

d_gene: TRBD2
v_gene: TRBV7-3
j_gene: TRBJ2-2
abundance: NA
CDR3nt: TGTGCCAGCAGCCCTCGGACTAGCGGGGCCGGGGAGCTGTTTTTT
CDR3aa: CASSPRTSGAGELFF